This T cell receptor (beta chain) was retrieved from a study of blood T cell repertoires in COVID-19. As handled by the study authors: Nucleated cell number was recorded as an estimate derived from reference gene primer amplification. Generated by immunoSEQ multiplex PCR, the TCRdb table keeps only in-frame clones and is missing some. That table is the source of V, J and clone size, and D and trimming were worked out from the DNA. The table lists 30,000 or so clones, around 80% of them singletons. Germline CDR1 and CDR2: WSHSY and SAAADI. The CDR3 covers 17 residues. Germline trimming cut 0 bases from V and 1 base from J; bases unmatched to any gene: 7.

Source material: peripheral blood. The chain carries TRBV10-2 and TRBJ2-3, with TRBD1 matching 7 bases. The receptor was isolated from an elderly man with active or convalescent COVID-19. CDR3 bases: TGCGCCAGCAGTGAGTCGACAGGGCAGGGGGGCACAGATACGCAGTATTTT. Amino acids: CASSESTGQGGTDTQYF.